This T cell receptor (beta chain) was sequenced for a study of OX40 agonist ivuxolimab in advanced cancers. In the study overall: Ivuxolimab, which targeted the costimulatory receptor OX40 (CD134), was an agonistic, fully human IgG2 monoclonal antibody. A male proportion of almost 85% and a mean age of approximately 55 years, ranging from about 23 to 79, were recorded for the dose-escalation cohort. The purpose of peripheral TCRbeta sequencing was to test whether ivuxolimab changed TCR sequence diversity and led to clonal T-cell expansion. Intravenous ivuxolimab was administered to patients every 2 weeks at six dose levels: 0.01, 0.1, 0.3, 1.5, 3 and 10 mg/kg. Three dose-escalation patients achieved partial responses, one with hepatocellular carcinoma and two with cutaneous melanoma. Prior anti-PD-1, anti-PD-L1 or anti-CTLA-4 therapy was permitted, and about two fifths of dose-escalation patients had received checkpoint inhibitors. The paper reports the monotherapy dose-escalation portion (N of about 47 patients) of the phase I ivuxolimab trial. Of the 52 patients in dose escalation, 19 had hepatocellular carcinoma, about 15 had melanoma, 9 had renal cell carcinoma and 9 had head and neck cancer.

On the study overall, not on this receptor specifically: Which antigens the clonally expanded peripheral T cells were specific for was not determined. After ivuxolimab, CD8+ T cells had more expanded clones than CD4+ T cells on average. Low levels of normalized T-cell clonal expansion were also shown by some nonresponding patients. In the 0.1-3.0 mg/kg groups, partial responders had among the lowest normalized peripheral clonal expansion, particularly in CD8+ T cells. Clonal expansion of both CD4+ and CD8+ blood T cells was observed from baseline to week 6 at doses 0.1 to 3.0 mg/kg.

CDR1 and CDR2 were assigned from the germline V gene (reference sequence) as MNHEY and SMNVEV. V loses 6 bases at its end and J loses 5 bases; junction bases beyond the gene matches: 7. The CDR3 starts with the cysteine, ends with the phenylalanine, and has 14 residues. Only the CDR3 DNA stays, 42 bases, in frame from base 1. To sequence the TCRbeta CDR3 region, genomic DNA was isolated from the sorted cells. TCRbeta CDR3 regions were sequenced using the immunoSEQ Assay. Imported from immuneACCESS, the table was reduced by TCRdb to in-frame sequences with V and J called. These copies leave out some clones; in studies compared against another copy, an unresolved V gene accounts for under half, and the cause of the remainder is not known. The sample records tens of thousands of clones, approximately 85% of which are singletons. The top ten constitute under 13% of the sample. The trial excluded patients who had a history of autoimmune disease or were on systemic immunosuppression. Peripheral blood for TCR sequencing was drawn from every dose cohort at baseline, at cycle 4 day 1 and at cycle 7 day 1. The samples were drawn from a first-in-human, open-label, multicenter phase I dose-escalation trial of ivuxolimab. The trial enrolled adults with locally advanced or metastatic head and neck squamous cell, hepatocellular, melanoma or renal cell carcinoma. Before TCR sequencing, CD4+ T cells and CD8+ T cells were sorted from peripheral blood as separate populations.

Concerning this clone: No antigen is known for it. Base qualities are not at hand, and no much larger clone is one base apart.

The rearrangement joined TRBV27 to TRBJ2-1, with 7 bases aligning to TRBD2. The sample was CD4+ or CD8+ T cells sorted from blood, taken in a trial of the OX40 agonist ivuxolimab. The receptor was derived from an adult with an advanced solid tumor such as melanoma, head and neck, liver or kidney cancer. The bases read TGTGCCAGCAGGTCTATGCGGGAGCACAATGAGCAGTTCTTC. This is translated as CASRSMREHNEQFF.